Listed here are 16 T cell receptor beta chains from one sample, sequenced in a study of T cells in Graves' hyperthyroidism and ophthalmopathy. The source material, RNA transcripts, was used to amplify TCR beta CDR3 regions. HTBI primers were the set used in a first-round RT-PCR of the TCR CDR3. Using its own MiXCR run on the multiplex PCR reads, TCRdb lists one record per CDR3 protein. The sample holds hundreds of thousands of distinct CDR3 sequences, approximately 13% seen once. Sequencing input: blood. These receptors were collected from a woman aged 30 to 39 with Graves' hyperthyroidism.

The count of this clonotype is one. The chain joins TRBV9 to TRBJ1-2, with D maybe TRBD1 (6 bases). Deletions cut 4 bases from V and 4 bases from J, with 14 bases between. This CDR3 is 14 amino acids long. Germline assignment: CDR1 SGDLS and CDR2 YYNGEE. DNA for the CDR3: TGTGCCAGCAGCTGCAGGGGAATGGGCTATGGCTACACCTTC. This encodes CASSCRGMGYGYTF.

V gene TRBV30 combines with J gene TRBJ2-5; perhaps TRBD1 as D (5 bases). CDR3 length: 15 amino acids. Trimming removed 1 base at V and 4 bases at J, with 16 bases between. Germline CDR1 is GTSNPN and CDR2 is SVGIG (reference sequence). Written as DNA, the CDR3 is TGTGCCTGGAGTGGGGAAGGGGCTCTTGTAGAGACCCAGTACTTC. The encoded protein is CAWSGEGALVETQYF.

In this sample, this clonotype turned up many times. The chain employs TRBV20-1 and TRBJ2-7; tentatively, D is TRBD2 (5 bases). Trimming shortened V by 3 bases and J by 3 bases, and 15 bases separated the two germline ends. Germline V gene lookup returns CDR1 DFQATT and CDR2 SNEGSKA (reference sequence). The CDR3 totals 14 residues. The CDR3 is CSARDPDSSYEQYF. Written as DNA, the CDR3 is TGCAGTGCTAGGGACCCGGACTCCAGCTACGAGCAGTACTTC.

This clonotype came up many times. The rearrangement joins TRBV12-3 or TRBV12-4 to TRBJ1-2, with D possibly TRBD1 on 6 matching bases. V lost 6 bases and J lost 0, with 14 bases in between. The CDR3 spans 15 residues. CDR3 bases: TGTGCCAGCAGCCTCGGACAGCCGTCTAACTATGGCTACACCTTC. As protein: CASSLGQPSNYGYTF.

This clonotype was counted many times. This rearrangement joins TRBV11-2 to TRBJ2-5, with D perhaps TRBD1 (6 bases). V was cut by 5 bases and J by 5 bases, with 12 bases left in between. Per the germline V gene, CDR1 is SGHAT and CDR2 is FQNNGV. This CDR3 comprises 13 residues. CDR3 loop: CASSRTVRETQYF. CDR3 sequence (DNA): TGTGCCAGCAGCCGGACAGTTCGGGAGACCCAGTACTTC.

The rearrangement uses TRBV29-1 and TRBJ1-1, with a weak D call TRBD1 (5 bases). This CDR3 region has 13 residues. Trimming left V 3 bases short and J 2 bases short, with 10 bases between. Per the germline V gene, CDR1 is SQVTM and CDR2 is ANQGSEA. The CDR3 protein is CSVEGLSNTEAFF. The CDR3 region has the DNA TGCAGCGTTGAGGGACTTTCAAACACTGAAGCTTTCTTT.

J is TRBJ2-3 and V is TRBV4-1; D not resolved. With 4 bases removed from V and 2 bases from J, the gap between germline ends came to 10 bases. The length of the CDR3 is 14 residues. Germline lookup yields CDR1 MGHRA and CDR2 YSYEKL. CDR3 nucleotide sequence: TGCGCCAGCAGCCTTGGACGGTTCACAGATACGCAGTATTTT. It yields the protein CASSLGRFTDTQYF.

The chain combines TRBV5-5 with TRBJ1-4; D ambiguous. The CDR3 length is 15 residues. Per germline, CDR1 SGHKS and CDR2 YYEKEE (reference sequence). V lost 3 bases to trimming and J lost 5 bases, with 14 bases between them. The CDR3 DNA sequence: TGTGCCAGCAGCTACGACGTCCTGAACAATGAAAAACTGTTTTTT. Translated, it gives CASSYDVLNNEKLFF.

This clonotype came up many times. The chain employs TRBV6-1 and TRBJ1-5; 8 nucleotides agree with TRBD1. Germline CDR1 MNHNS, CDR2 SASEGT. Trimming at V came to 6 bases and at J to 5 bases, leaving 9 bases not matched to a gene. The CDR3 runs 15 residues. The DNA of the CDR3 is TGTGCCAGCAGAATTGCAGGGGGCGCGCATCAGCCCCAGCATTTT. Protein sequence: CASRIAGGAHQPQHF.

The rearrangement links TRBV6-2 or TRBV6-3 to TRBJ2-1, with 11 bases that match TRBD2. This CDR3 is built from 19 residues. V gave up 0 bases and J gave up 8 bases; unmatched junction bases: 15. Germline V CDR1 and CDR2: MNHEY, SVGEGT. The chain's CDR3 is CASSYSPGAVTSGTDEQFF. DNA of the CDR3: TGTGCCAGCAGTTACTCGCCAGGGGCCGTGACTAGCGGGACGGATGAGCAGTTCTTC.

The V gene is TRBV5-5, the J gene TRBJ2-2; TRBD1 is a possible D gene (5 bases). Germline lookup yields CDR1 SGHKS and CDR2 YYEKEE (reference sequence). This CDR3 spans 16 amino acids. V dropped 4 bases and J dropped 6 bases, with 19 bases sitting between them. The CDR3, as DNA: TGTGCCAGCAGCCCTTTACCAGGGTTTTCGGCCGGGGAGCTGTTTTTT. Protein sequence: CASSPLPGFSAGELFF.

This clonotype has a handful of counts. The J gene is TRBJ2-1, the V gene TRBV11-2; 12 nucleotides line up with TRBD2. Germline values: CDR1 SGHAT, CDR2 FQNNGV. The CDR3 covers 14 residues. V trimming: 5 bases; J trimming: 12 bases; junction bases outside the gene matches: 8. CDR3 DNA: TGTGCCAGCAGCCTAGCGGGAGGGCCGTCGAGGCAGTTCTTC. Translated: CASSLAGGPSRQFF. Full variable domain (rest looked up from reference TRBV11-2 and TRBJ2-1): EAGVAQSPRYKIIEKRQSVAFWCNPISGHATLYWYQQILGQGPKLLIQFQNNGVVDDSQLPKDRFSAERLKGVDSTLKIQPAKLEDSAVYLCASSLAGGPSRQFFGPGTRLTVL.

The chain couples TRBV7-2 to TRBJ2-1; D is undetermined. The V end was cut by 2 bases, the J end by 3 bases, with 17 bases between. This CDR3 has 17 amino acids. Germline lookup yields CDR1 SGHTA and CDR2 FQGNSA. The CDR3 nucleotides read TGTGCCAGCAGCTTACATCGGCAGTCACTCGGCTACAATGAGCAGTTCTTC. It encodes CASSLHRQSLGYNEQFF.

Points on this clonotype: A single base separates this from a much larger clone, so it may be a read error. This sequence joins TRBV6-1 and TRBJ2-3, with unresolved D. Germline loops: CDR1 MNHNS, CDR2 SASEGT. CDR3 length equals 14 residues. V lost 4 bases, J lost 0 bases, and 8 bases lay in between. The CDR3 region is CASSGRDSTDTQYF. CDR3 DNA: TGTGCCAGCAGTGGCCGTGACAGCACAGATACGCAGTATTTT.

This clonotype was observed many times. The rearrangement uses TRBV14 and TRBJ1-1; TRBD1 is a possible D gene (6 bases). V was clipped by 7 bases and J by 0 bases, with 15 bases between them. Germline CDR1 SGHDN, CDR2 FVKESK. The CDR3 spans 15 residues. The CDR3 region is CASNRFRGVNTEAFF. CDR3 nucleotide sequence: TGTGCCAGCAACCGATTTAGGGGGGTGAACACTGAAGCTTTCTTT.

This clonotype came up many times. The chain employs TRBV20-1 and TRBJ2-1, with TRBD1 identical over 9 bases. The junction had 17 bases not matched to a gene; V was cut back by 5 bases and J by 9 bases. The CDR3 covers 16 residues. Germline loops: CDR1 DFQATT, CDR2 SNEGSKA (reference sequence). CDR3 in DNA: TGCAGTGCTCCTGGTGCAGGACAGGGGAAAATCGGTGAGCAGTTCTTC. Translation: CSAPGAGQGKIGEQFF.